This T cell receptor beta chain is from a study of early T cells in non-severe SARS-CoV-2 infection. There are many counts of this clonotype. One entry per CDR3 protein results from TCRdb running MiXCR on the 5' RACE reads. The sample holds fewer than 90,000 distinct CDR3 sequences, around 15% seen once. The TCR comes from an adult who was a healthcare worker with PCR-confirmed SARS-CoV-2 infection or an uninfected control (not recorded which). The specimen was whole blood.

The CDR3 loop is CASSGGSQETQYF. The CDR3 DNA is TGTGCCAGCAGTGGGGGGTCACAAGAGACCCAGTACTTC. The genes are TRBV6-1 and TRBJ2-5; either TRBD1 or TRBD2 may fit D (5 bases each). The ends were cut back, 4 bases at V and 2 bases at J, with 8 bases in the middle. Germline CDR1 MNHNS, CDR2 SASEGT. The CDR3 length is 13 residues.